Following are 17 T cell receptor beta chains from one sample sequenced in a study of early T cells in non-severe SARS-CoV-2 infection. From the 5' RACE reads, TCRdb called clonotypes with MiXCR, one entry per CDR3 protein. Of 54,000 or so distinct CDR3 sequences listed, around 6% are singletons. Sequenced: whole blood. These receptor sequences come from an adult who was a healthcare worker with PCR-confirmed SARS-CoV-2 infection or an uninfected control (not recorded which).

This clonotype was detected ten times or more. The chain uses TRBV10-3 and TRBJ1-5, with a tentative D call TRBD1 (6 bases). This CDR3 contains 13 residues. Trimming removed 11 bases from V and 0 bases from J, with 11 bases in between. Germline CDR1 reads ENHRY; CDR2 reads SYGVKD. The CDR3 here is CAGGQSSNQPQHF. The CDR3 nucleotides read TGTGCCGGGGGGCAGAGTAGCAATCAGCCCCAGCATTTT.

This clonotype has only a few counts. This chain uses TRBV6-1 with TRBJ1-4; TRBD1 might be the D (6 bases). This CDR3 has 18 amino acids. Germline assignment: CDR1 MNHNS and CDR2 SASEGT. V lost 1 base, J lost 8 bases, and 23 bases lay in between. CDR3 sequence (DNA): TGTGCCAGCAGTGAAGATTGGGGACATGGTCCGTCGAGGGAAAAACTGTTTTTT. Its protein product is CASSEDWGHGPSREKLFF.

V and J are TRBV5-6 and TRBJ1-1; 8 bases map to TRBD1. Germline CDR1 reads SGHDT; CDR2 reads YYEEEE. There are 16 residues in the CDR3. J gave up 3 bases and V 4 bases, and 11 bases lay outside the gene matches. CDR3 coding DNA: TGTGCCAGCAGCCCCCTTAACCACAGGGGGGACACTGAAGCTTTCTTT. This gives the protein CASSPLNHRGDTEAFF.

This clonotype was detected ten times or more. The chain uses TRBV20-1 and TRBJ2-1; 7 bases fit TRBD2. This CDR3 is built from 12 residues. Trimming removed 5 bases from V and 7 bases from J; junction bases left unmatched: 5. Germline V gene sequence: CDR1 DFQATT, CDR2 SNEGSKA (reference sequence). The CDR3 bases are TGCAGTGCTGAACTAGCGTCAAATGAGCAGTTCTTC. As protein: CSAELASNEQFF.

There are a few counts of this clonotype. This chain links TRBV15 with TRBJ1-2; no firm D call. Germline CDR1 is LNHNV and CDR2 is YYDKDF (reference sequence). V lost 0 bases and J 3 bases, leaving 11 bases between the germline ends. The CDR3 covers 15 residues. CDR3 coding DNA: TGTGCCACCAGCAGAGATCTTGTGGAAGACTATGGCTACACCTTC. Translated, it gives CATSRDLVEDYGYTF.

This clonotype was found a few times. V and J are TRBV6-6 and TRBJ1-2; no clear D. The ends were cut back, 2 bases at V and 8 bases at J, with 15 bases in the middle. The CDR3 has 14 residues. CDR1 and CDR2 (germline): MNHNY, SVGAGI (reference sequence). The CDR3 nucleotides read TGTGCCAGCAGTTACACGCTGGGCTGGAAGGGCTACACCTTC. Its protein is CASSYTLGWKGYTF.

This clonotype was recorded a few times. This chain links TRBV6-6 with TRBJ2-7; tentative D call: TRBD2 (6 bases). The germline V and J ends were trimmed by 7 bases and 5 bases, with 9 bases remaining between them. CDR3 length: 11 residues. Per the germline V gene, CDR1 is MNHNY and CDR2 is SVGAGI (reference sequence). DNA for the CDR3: TGTGCCAGCACCCGGGGGAACGAGCAGTACTTC. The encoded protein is CASTRGNEQYF.

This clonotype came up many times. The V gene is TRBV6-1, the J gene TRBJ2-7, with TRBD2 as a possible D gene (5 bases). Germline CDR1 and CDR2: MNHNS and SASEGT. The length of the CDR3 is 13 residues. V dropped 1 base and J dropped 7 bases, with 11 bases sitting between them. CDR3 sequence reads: CASSEGWEREQYF. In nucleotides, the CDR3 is TGTGCCAGCAGTGAAGGGTGGGAGAGGGAGCAGTACTTC.

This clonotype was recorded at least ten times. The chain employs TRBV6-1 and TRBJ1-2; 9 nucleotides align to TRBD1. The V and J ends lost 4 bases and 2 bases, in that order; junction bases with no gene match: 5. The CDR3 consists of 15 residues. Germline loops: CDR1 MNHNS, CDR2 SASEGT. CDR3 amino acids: CASSGGTGTNYGYTF. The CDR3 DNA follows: TGTGCCAGCAGTGGCGGGACAGGGACGAACTATGGCTACACCTTC.

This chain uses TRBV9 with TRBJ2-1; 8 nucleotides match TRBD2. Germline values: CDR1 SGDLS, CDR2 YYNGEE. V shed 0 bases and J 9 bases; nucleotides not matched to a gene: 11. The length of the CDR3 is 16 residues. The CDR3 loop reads CASSVGGLGGRGEQFF. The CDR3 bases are TGTGCCAGCAGCGTAGGGGGACTAGGAGGTAGGGGTGAGCAGTTCTTC.

The CDR3 DNA reads TGTGCCACCAGCAGAGAACAGGGGGCGGTTGAGCAGTACTTC. Translating gives CATSREQGAVEQYF. The genes are TRBV15 and TRBJ2-7, with 9 bases lining up with TRBD1. Germline lookup yields CDR1 LNHNV and CDR2 YYDKDF (reference sequence). This CDR3 contains 14 residues. The trim removed 0 bases at V and 7 bases at J, leaving 4 bases unmatched.

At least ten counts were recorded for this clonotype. The CDR3 region has the DNA TGTGCCTGGAGTATTGGGACAGGAGGCAACAGGATCGACGAGCAGTACTTC. This sequence encodes CAWSIGTGGNRIDEQYF. This chain links TRBV30 with TRBJ2-7; 8 nucleotides line up with TRBD1. The junction had 17 bases not matched to a gene; V was cut back by 2 bases and J by 5 bases. This CDR3 spans 17 amino acids. CDR1 and CDR2 (germline): GTSNPN, SVGIG (reference sequence).

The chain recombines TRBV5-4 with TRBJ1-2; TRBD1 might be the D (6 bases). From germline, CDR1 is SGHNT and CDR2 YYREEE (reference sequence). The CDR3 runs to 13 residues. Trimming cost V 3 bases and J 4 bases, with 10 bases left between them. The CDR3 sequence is CASSSEGGYGYTF. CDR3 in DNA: TGTGCCAGCAGCTCGGAGGGGGGCTATGGCTACACCTTC.

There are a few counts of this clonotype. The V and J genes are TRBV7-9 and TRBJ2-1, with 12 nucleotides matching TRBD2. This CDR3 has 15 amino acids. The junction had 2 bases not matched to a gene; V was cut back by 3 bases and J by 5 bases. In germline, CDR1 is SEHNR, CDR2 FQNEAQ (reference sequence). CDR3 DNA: TGTGCCAGCAGCTTCAGACTAGCGGGGGACAATGAGCAGTTCTTC. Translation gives CASSFRLAGDNEQFF.

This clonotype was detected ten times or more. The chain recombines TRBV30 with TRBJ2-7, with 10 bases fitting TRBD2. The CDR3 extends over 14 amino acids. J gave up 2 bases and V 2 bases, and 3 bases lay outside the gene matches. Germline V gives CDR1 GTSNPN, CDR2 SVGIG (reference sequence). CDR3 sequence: CAWSYSGRAYEQYF. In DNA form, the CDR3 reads TGTGCCTGGAGTTACAGCGGGAGGGCCTACGAGCAGTACTTC.

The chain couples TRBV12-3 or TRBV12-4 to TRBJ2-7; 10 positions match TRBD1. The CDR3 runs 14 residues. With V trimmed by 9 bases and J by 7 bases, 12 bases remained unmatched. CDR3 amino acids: CASAKWDRGREQYF. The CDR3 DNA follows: TGTGCCAGTGCGAAGTGGGACAGGGGTCGGGAGCAGTACTTC.

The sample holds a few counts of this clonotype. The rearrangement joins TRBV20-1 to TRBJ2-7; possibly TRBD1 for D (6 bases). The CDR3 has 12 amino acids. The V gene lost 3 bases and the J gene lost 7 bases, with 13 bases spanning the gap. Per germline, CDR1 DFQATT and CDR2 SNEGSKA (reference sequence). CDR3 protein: CSASHTTGEQYF. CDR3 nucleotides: TGCAGTGCTAGTCACACAACAGGGGAGCAGTACTTC.